This TCR beta chain was documented in a study of OX40 agonist ivuxolimab in advanced cancers. Profiled with immunoSEQ multiplex PCR; TCRdb holds only in-frame clones, not every one. The table has under 45,000 clones, roughly 80% seen once. The junction had 5 bases not matched to a gene; V was cut back by 0 bases and J by 0 bases. The length of the CDR3 is 17 residues. Germline V gene lookup returns CDR1 SGDLS and CDR2 YYNGEE. No patient had autoimmune disease or received systemic immunosuppression. This clone was recorded a few times. The material was CD4+ or CD8+ T cells sorted from blood, obtained in a trial of the OX40 agonist ivuxolimab. The chain combines TRBV9 with TRBJ2-1; 8 bases align to TRBD1. The TCR sequence derives from an adult with an advanced solid tumor such as melanoma, head and neck, liver or kidney cancer. CDR3 region: CASSVARTGSSYNEQFF. Here the CDR3 DNA reads TGTGCCAGCAGCGTAGCTCGGACAGGGAGCTCCTACAATGAGCAGTTCTTC.